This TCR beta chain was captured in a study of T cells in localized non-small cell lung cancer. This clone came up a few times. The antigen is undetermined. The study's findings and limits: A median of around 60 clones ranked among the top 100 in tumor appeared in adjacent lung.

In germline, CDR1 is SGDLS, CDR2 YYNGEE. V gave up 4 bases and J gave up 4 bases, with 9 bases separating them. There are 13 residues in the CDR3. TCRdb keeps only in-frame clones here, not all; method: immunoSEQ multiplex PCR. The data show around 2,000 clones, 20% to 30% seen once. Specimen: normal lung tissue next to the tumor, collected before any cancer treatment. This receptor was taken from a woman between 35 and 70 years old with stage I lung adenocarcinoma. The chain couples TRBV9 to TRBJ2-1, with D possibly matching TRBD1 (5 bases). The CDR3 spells CASSTRQYNEQFF. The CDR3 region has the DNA TGTGCCAGCAGCACCCGACAGTACAATGAGCAGTTCTTC.